These T cell receptor beta chains were read from a single sample in a study of a mutant IDH1 vaccine in newly diagnosed glioma. Which antigens these TCRs recognize remains unknown. Clones were sequenced by immunoSEQ multiplex PCR, and TCRdb holds only the in-frame ones, with some missing. This sample has around 50,000 clones, with 70% to 85% found just once. Sequences were derived from PBMCs, sampled from a glioma patient whose treatment included an IDH1 peptide vaccine. Receptors were obtained from a woman in her 30s with glioma. Some clones in this sample may be carry-over from other donors' samples. CDR3s include the opening cysteine and the closing phenylalanine or tryptophan. A D gene is named only where the DNA matches it firmly. The size entry is marked missing in some rows and otherwise reads once, few, many or a size class.

J gene: TRBJ2-4
V gene: TRBV6-1
clone size: once
D gene: TRBD1
CDR3 protein: CASSETGTGVRNIQYF
CDR3 DNA: TGTGCCAGCAGTGAAACCGGGACAGGGGTGAGAAACATTCAGTACTTC

J gene: TRBJ2-3
V gene: TRBV18
clone size: once
D gene: TRBD2
CDR3 protein: CASSPPGGRRTDTQYF
CDR3 DNA: TGTGCCAGCTCACCACCGGGCGGGAGGCGCACAGATACGCAGTATTTT

J gene: TRBJ2-7
V gene: TRBV19
clone size: .
D gene: .
CDR3 protein: CASSIRRSYEQYF
CDR3 DNA: TGTGCCAGTAGTATACGAAGGTCCTACGAGCAGTACTTC

J gene: TRBJ1-3
V gene: TRBV6-1
clone size: .
D gene: .
CDR3 protein: CASLPWDGPNTIYF
CDR3 DNA: TGTGCCAGCTTACCCTGGGATGGGCCGAACACCATATATTTT

J gene: TRBJ2-7
V gene: TRBV30
clone size: .
D gene: .
CDR3 protein: CAGEGWGPHPYEQYF
CDR3 DNA: TGTGCCGGAGAAGGGTGGGGTCCCCATCCCTACGAGCAGTACTTC

J gene: TRBJ2-3
V gene: TRBV5-8
clone size: .
D gene: .
CDR3 protein: CASSLSITSTDTQYF
CDR3 DNA: TGTGCCAGCAGCTTATCGATAACTAGCACAGATACGCAGTATTTT

J gene: TRBJ2-1
V gene: TRBV5-6
clone size: .
D gene: TRBD2
CDR3 protein: CASSHALAGGGSEQFF
CDR3 DNA: TGTGCCAGCAGCCATGCTCTAGCGGGAGGAGGCAGTGAGCAGTTCTTC

J gene: TRBJ1-4
V gene: TRBV7-8
clone size: .
D gene: .
CDR3 protein: CASSLAATTEKLFF
CDR3 DNA: TGTGCCAGCAGCTTAGCGGCCACGACAGAAAAACTGTTTTTT

J gene: TRBJ1-1
V gene: TRBV10-2
clone size: .
D gene: .
CDR3 protein: CASSEIGPEAFF
CDR3 DNA: TGCGCCAGCAGTGAAATAGGGCCCGAAGCTTTCTTT

J gene: TRBJ2-7
V gene: TRBV4-1
clone size: once
D gene: .
CDR3 protein: CASSQERGVFREQYF
CDR3 DNA: TGCGCCAGCAGCCAAGAAAGGGGGGTATTCCGCGAGCAGTACTTC

J gene: TRBJ2-7
V gene: TRBV19
clone size: once
D gene: .
CDR3 protein: CASSQSLAPEQYF
CDR3 DNA: TGTGCCAGTAGTCAATCTCTAGCGCCGGAGCAGTACTTC

J gene: TRBJ1-2
V gene: TRBV25-1
clone size: .
D gene: .
CDR3 protein: CASSEWRGDYGYTF
CDR3 DNA: TGTGCCAGCAGTGAATGGCGAGGGGACTATGGCTACACCTTC

J gene: TRBJ1-1
V gene: TRBV5-1
clone size: .
D gene: TRBD1
CDR3 protein: CASSIGQEYTEAFF
CDR3 DNA: TGCGCCAGCAGCATCGGACAGGAGTACACTGAAGCTTTCTTT

J gene: TRBJ1-1
V gene: TRBV11-3
clone size: .
D gene: .
CDR3 protein: CASTSVGMNTEAFF
CDR3 DNA: TGTGCCAGCACCTCCGTGGGCATGAACACTGAAGCTTTCTTT

J gene: TRBJ1-2
V gene: TRBV19
clone size: once
D gene: .
CDR3 protein: CASRPGSPYGYTF
CDR3 DNA: TGTGCCAGTAGACCAGGGAGTCCCTATGGCTACACCTTC

J gene: TRBJ1-5
V gene: TRBV4-1
clone size: .
D gene: .
CDR3 protein: CASSQEGAGGGNQPQHF
CDR3 DNA: TGCGCCAGCAGCCAAGAAGGAGCAGGAGGTGGCAATCAGCCCCAGCATTTT

J gene: TRBJ1-1
V gene: TRBV19
clone size: few
D gene: TRBD1
CDR3 protein: CASSPPDRAMSNTEAFF
CDR3 DNA: TGTGCCAGTAGCCCCCCGGACAGGGCAATGTCTAACACTGAAGCTTTCTTT

J gene: TRBJ2-7
V gene: TRBV6-6
clone size: .
D gene: .
CDR3 protein: CASSYAWLNEQYF
CDR3 DNA: TGTGCCAGCAGTTACGCTTGGCTAAACGAGCAGTACTTC

J gene: TRBJ2-5
V gene: TRBV7-6
clone size: .
D gene: TRBD1
CDR3 protein: CASTLNPGQGETQYF
CDR3 DNA: TGTGCCAGCACTCTAAATCCGGGACAGGGCGAGACCCAGTACTTC

J gene: TRBJ2-1
V gene: TRBV29-1
clone size: .
D gene: .
CDR3 protein: CSVGRRGEGVEQFF
CDR3 DNA: TGCAGCGTCGGTCGGAGGGGGGAGGGGGTTGAGCAGTTCTTC